Below, 15 T cell receptor beta chains from the same sample are listed, as sequenced in a study of blood T cell repertoires in COVID-19. TCRdb's copy holds only in-frame clones and misses some; the assay was immunoSEQ multiplex PCR. Of more than 450,000 clones listed, 87% are singletons. Sequenced input: PBMCs or T cells enriched from blood (not recorded which). These receptors originate from a woman in her late teens or twenties who had recovered from COVID-19.

V is TRBV2 and J is TRBJ1-4, with D possibly matching TRBD1 (6 bases). Germline CDR1 is SNHLY and CDR2 is FYNNEI. The CDR3 covers 15 residues. Trimming removed 6 bases at V and 0 bases at J, with 11 bases between. The CDR3 nucleotides read TGTGCCAGCAGATTACAGGGAGCAACTAATGAAAAACTGTTTTTT. Translating it yields CASRLQGATNEKLFF. The full variable domain, completed using reference TRBV2 and TRBJ1-4, is EPEVTQTPSHQVTQMGQEVILRCVPISNHLYFYWYRQILGQKVEFLVSFYNNEISEKSEIFDDQFSVERPDGSNFTLKIRSTKLEDSAMYFCASRLQGATNEKLFFGSGTQLSVL.

The chain links TRBV19 to TRBJ1-2; 9 bases line up with TRBD1. The germline V gene has CDR1 LNHDA and CDR2 SQIVND (reference sequence). The CDR3 length is 14 residues. The junction had 7 bases not matched to a gene; V was cut back by 8 bases and J by 3 bases. The CDR3 sequence: CASVRTGGDYGYTF. CDR3 nucleotides: TGTGCCAGTGTCCGCACAGGGGGCGACTATGGCTACACCTTC.

The chain is built from TRBV2 and TRBJ1-1; D not certain. CDR3 length equals 17 residues. The V and J ends lost 0 bases and 0 bases respectively, with 14 bases between them. CDR1 is SNHLY, CDR2 FYNNEI, per germline. CDR3 residues: CASSEADRGLLNTEAFF. Here the CDR3 DNA reads TGTGCCAGCAGTGAAGCGGACCGGGGTCTTTTGAACACTGAAGCTTTCTTT.

The chain joins TRBV19 to TRBJ2-2, with TRBD2 as a possible D gene (6 bases). From germline, CDR1 is LNHDA and CDR2 SQIVND (reference sequence). The CDR3 totals 13 residues. Deletions cut 7 bases from V and 4 bases from J, with 10 bases between. CDR3 coding DNA: TGTGCCAGTAAGCAGGGAGGCACCGGGGAGCTGTTTTTT. This sequence encodes CASKQGGTGELFF.

The chain joins TRBV12-5 to TRBJ1-1; 7 positions agree with TRBD1. With V trimmed by 0 bases and J by 7 bases, 14 bases remained unmatched. CDR3 length: 17 residues. Germline V CDR1 and CDR2: LGHNT, FRNRAP. CDR3 sequence reads: CASGLVGGGEGESEAFF. As DNA, the CDR3 is TGTGCTAGTGGTTTGGTAGGAGGGGGCGAGGGGGAAAGTGAAGCTTTCTTT.

V gene TRBV7-9 combines with J gene TRBJ2-2, with 10 bases identical to TRBD1. CDR1 and CDR2 from the germline V gene are SEHNR and FQNEAQ (reference sequence). There are 16 residues in the CDR3. Losses at the gene ends were 5 bases for V and 3 bases for J; bases not matched to a gene: 6. The CDR3 is CASSPTGGKDTGELFF. CDR3 in DNA: TGTGCCAGCAGCCCGACAGGGGGCAAAGACACCGGGGAGCTGTTTTTT.

The V and J genes are TRBV13 and TRBJ1-1, with 7 bases fitting TRBD1. The J segment lost 10 bases and the V segment lost 4 bases, leaving 6 bases of the junction unmatched. The CDR3 contains 12 residues. CDR1 and CDR2 from the germline V gene are PRHDT and FYEKMQ (reference sequence). The CDR3 spells CASSSQGNRAFF. DNA for the CDR3: TGTGCCAGCAGCTCACAGGGGAATAGAGCTTTCTTT.

The J gene is TRBJ1-2, the V gene TRBV4-1, with 7 bases matching TRBD1. Germline-derived CDR1 and CDR2 are MGHRA and YSYEKL. The CDR3 has 16 residues. Germline trimming cut 4 bases from V and 8 bases from J; bases unmatched to any gene: 16. CDR3: CASSPGGRGQRQGYTF. In DNA, the CDR3 is TGCGCCAGCAGCCCAGGAGGAAGGGGGCAGAGACAAGGCTACACCTTC.

The rearrangement joins TRBV7-3 to TRBJ1-3; D remains unclear. V was shortened by 6 bases and J by 4 bases, with 16 bases between the two germline ends. The CDR3 sequence is 15 residues long. Germline CDR1 SGHTA, CDR2 FQGTGA. As DNA, the CDR3 is TGTGCCAGCAGTCCCACCGGAGGTTCAGGAAACACCATATATTTT. Amino acids: CASSPTGGSGNTIYF.

The chain uses TRBV10-3 and TRBJ2-6, with 7 bases fitting TRBD2. This CDR3 spans 18 amino acids. Germline CDR1 reads ENHRY; CDR2 reads SYGVKD. The junction had 11 bases not matched to a gene; V was cut back by 6 bases and J by 0 bases. DNA for the CDR3: TGTGCCATCAGGGGGGGGAAGCTAGAAATCTCTGGGGCCAACGTCCTGACTTTC. It translates to CAIRGGKLEISGANVLTF.

The V and J genes are TRBV30 and TRBJ1-1; D is unresolved. Germline-derived CDR1 and CDR2 are GTSNPN and SVGIG (reference sequence). The V and J ends lost 5 bases and 4 bases respectively, with 14 bases between them. The CDR3 contains 13 residues. This chain's CDR3 is CAWAGGVATEAFF. CDR3 DNA sequence: TGTGCCTGGGCCGGCGGGGTTGCCACTGAAGCTTTCTTT. The entire variable domain, with the rest obtained from reference TRBV30 and TRBJ1-1, is as follows: SQTIHQWPATLVQPVGSPLSLECTVEGTSNPNLYWYRQAAGRGLQLLFYSVGIGQISSEVPQNLSASRPQDRQFILSSKKLLLSDSGFYLCAWAGGVATEAFFGQGTRLTVV.

The V gene is TRBV6-5, the J gene TRBJ2-1; D remains ambiguous. Trimming stripped 8 bases from V and 7 bases from J, with 6 bases between. Looked up from germline, CDR1 is MNHEY and CDR2 is SVGAGI. The CDR3 is 10 residues long. CDR3 nucleotide sequence: TGTGCCAGCGAGTGGAATGAGCAGTTCTTC. Translation gives CASEWNEQFF.

CDR3: CASSLGQAYGYTF. CDR3 DNA: TGTGCCAGTAGCCTTGGACAGGCCTATGGCTACACCTTC. This chain links TRBV19 with TRBJ1-2; 7 bases map to TRBD1. This CDR3 comprises 13 residues. Germline V lookup: CDR1 LNHDA, CDR2 SQIVND (reference sequence). V trimming: 6 bases; J trimming: 4 bases; junction bases outside the gene matches: 5.

This clone has only one observation. This rearrangement joins TRBV6-5 to TRBJ1-5, with unresolved D. The V and J ends lost 7 bases and 7 bases respectively, with 17 bases between them. The CDR3 consists of 14 residues. CDR1 and CDR2 from the germline V gene are MNHEY and SVGAGI. The DNA of the CDR3 is TGTGCCAGCAACCCGTCCCCCGCGGGGCAGCCCCAGCATTTT. As protein: CASNPSPAGQPQHF.

This chain links TRBV5-5 with TRBJ2-3; TRBD1 aligns across 7 bases. Germline assignment: CDR1 SGHKS and CDR2 YYEKEE (reference sequence). The V gene end was trimmed by 7 bases and the J gene end by 4 bases; junction bases not matched to a gene: 15. The CDR3 is made up of 16 amino acids. The CDR3 DNA is TGTGCCAGCGGGAATGGGCAGGGGGATCCGCCAGATACGCAGTATTTT. It codes for CASGNGQGDPPDTQYF.